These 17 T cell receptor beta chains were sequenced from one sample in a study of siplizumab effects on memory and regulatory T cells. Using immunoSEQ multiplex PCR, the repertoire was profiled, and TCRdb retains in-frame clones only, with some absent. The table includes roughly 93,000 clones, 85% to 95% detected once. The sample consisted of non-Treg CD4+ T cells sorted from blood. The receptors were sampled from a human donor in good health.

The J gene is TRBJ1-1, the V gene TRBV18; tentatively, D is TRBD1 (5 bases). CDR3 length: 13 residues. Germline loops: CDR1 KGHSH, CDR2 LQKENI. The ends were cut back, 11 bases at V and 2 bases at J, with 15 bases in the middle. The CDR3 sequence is CAGTRDLNTEAFF. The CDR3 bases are TGTGCCGGTACGAGGGACCTAAACACTGAAGCTTTCTTT.

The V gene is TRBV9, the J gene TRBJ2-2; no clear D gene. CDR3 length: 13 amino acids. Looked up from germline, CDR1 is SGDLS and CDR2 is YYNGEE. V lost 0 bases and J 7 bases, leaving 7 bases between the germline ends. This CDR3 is CASSVDWIGELFF. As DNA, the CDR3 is TGTGCCAGCAGCGTAGACTGGATCGGGGAGCTGTTTTTT. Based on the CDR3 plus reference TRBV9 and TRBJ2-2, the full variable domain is DSGVTQTPKHLITATGQRVTLRCSPRSGDLSVYWYQQSLDQGLQFLIQYYNGEERAKGNILERFSAQQFPDLHSELNLSSLELGDSALYFCASSVDWIGELFFGEGSRLTVL.

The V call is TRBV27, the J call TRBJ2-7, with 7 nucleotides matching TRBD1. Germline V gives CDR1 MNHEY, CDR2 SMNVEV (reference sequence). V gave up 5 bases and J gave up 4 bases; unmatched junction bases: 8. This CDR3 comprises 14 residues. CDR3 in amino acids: CASSRTGPQYEQYF. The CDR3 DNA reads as TGTGCCAGCAGTCGGACAGGACCCCAATACGAGCAGTACTTC.

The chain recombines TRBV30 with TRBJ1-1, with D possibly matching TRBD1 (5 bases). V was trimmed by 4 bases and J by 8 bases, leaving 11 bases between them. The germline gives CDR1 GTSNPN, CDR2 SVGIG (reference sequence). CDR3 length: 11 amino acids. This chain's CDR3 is CAWNDWGEAFF. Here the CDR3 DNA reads TGTGCCTGGAATGACTGGGGCGAAGCTTTCTTT.

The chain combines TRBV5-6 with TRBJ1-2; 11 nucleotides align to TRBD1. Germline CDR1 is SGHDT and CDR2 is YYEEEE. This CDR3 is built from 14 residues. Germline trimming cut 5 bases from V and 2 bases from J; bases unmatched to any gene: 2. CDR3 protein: CASRGTGGNYGYTF. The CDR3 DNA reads TGTGCCAGCAGAGGGACAGGGGGAAACTATGGCTACACCTTC.

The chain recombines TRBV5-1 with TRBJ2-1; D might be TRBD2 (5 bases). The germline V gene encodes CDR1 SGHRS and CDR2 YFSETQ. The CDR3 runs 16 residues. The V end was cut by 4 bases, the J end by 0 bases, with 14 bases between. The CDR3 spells CASSLDSRSSYNEQFF. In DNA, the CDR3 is TGCGCCAGCAGCCTGGACTCGCGAAGCTCCTACAATGAGCAGTTCTTC.

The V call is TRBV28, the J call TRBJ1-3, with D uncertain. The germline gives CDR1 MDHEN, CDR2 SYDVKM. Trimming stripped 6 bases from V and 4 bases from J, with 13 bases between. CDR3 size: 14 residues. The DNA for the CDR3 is TGTGCCAGCAGGGCACCCGCACAAGGAAACACCATATATTTT. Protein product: CASRAPAQGNTIYF.

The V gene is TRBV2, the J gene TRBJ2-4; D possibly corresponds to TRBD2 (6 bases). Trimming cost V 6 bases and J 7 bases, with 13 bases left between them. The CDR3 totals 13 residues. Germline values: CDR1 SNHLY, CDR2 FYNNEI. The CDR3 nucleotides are TGTGCCAGCAGGGAATTCCGGGAGAACATTCAGTACTTC. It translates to CASREFRENIQYF.

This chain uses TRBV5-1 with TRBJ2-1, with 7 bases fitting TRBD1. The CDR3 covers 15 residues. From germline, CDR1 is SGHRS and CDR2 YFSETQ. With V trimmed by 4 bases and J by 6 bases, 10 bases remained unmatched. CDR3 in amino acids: CASSPGDRDSNEQFF. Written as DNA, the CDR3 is TGCGCCAGCAGCCCCGGGGACAGAGATTCCAATGAGCAGTTCTTC.

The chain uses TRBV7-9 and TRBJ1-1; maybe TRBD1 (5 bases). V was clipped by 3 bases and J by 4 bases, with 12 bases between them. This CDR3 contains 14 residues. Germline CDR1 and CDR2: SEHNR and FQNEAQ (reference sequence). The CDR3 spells CASSFGFTGTEAFF. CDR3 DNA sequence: TGTGCCAGCAGCTTCGGGTTTACAGGCACTGAAGCTTTCTTT.

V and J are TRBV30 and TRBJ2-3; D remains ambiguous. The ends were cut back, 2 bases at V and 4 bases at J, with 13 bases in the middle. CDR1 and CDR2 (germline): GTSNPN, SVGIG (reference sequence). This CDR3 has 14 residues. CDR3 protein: CAWSWGTGADTQYF. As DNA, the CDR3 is TGTGCCTGGAGTTGGGGTACGGGCGCAGATACGCAGTATTTT.

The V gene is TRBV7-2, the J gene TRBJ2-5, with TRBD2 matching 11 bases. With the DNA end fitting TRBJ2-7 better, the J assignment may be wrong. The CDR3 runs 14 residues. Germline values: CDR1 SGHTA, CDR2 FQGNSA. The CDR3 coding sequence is TGTGCCAGCAGGACTAGCGGGACCCACTACGAGCAGTACTTC. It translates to CASRTSGTHYEQYF.

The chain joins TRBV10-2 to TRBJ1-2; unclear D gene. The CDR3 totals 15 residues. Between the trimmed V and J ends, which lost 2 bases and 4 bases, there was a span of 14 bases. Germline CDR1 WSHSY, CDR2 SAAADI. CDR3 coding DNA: TGCGCCAGCAGTGAGGGACTGTCAGGCGCCTATGGCTACACCTTC. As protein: CASSEGLSGAYGYTF.

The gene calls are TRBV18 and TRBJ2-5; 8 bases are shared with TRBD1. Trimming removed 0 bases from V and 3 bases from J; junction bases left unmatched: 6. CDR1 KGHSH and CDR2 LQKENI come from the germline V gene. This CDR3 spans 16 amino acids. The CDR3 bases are TGTGCCAGCTCACCACCGGGACAGGAGATAGAAGAGACCCAGTACTTC. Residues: CASSPPGQEIEETQYF.

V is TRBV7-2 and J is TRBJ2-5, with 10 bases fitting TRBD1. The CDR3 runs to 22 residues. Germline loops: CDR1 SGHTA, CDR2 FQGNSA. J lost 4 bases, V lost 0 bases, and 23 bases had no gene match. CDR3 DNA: TGTGCCAGCAGCTTAGCGGGCCGGGACAGGGGAAAAAAACGGGAGGGTGGAGAGACCCAGTACTTC. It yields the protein CASSLAGRDRGKKREGGETQYF.

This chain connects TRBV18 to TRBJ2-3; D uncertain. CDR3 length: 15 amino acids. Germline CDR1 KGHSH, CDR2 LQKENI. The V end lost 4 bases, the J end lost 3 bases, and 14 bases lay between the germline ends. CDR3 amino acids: CASSLPVDVTDTQYF. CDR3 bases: TGTGCCAGCTCACTCCCCGTTGATGTTACAGATACGCAGTATTTT.

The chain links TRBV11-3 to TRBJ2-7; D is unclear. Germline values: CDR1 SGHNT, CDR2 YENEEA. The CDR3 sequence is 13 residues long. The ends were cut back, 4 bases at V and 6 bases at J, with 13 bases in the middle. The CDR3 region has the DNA TGTGCCAGCAGCTACGCCCGTCGTGGCGAGCAGTACTTC. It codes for CASSYARRGEQYF. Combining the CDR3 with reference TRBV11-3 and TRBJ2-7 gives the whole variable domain EAGVVQSPRYKIIEKKQPVAFWCNPISGHNTLYWYLQNLGQGPELLIRYENEEAVDDSQLPKDRFSAERLKGVDSTLKIQPAELGDSAVYLCASSYARRGEQYFGPGTRLTVT.